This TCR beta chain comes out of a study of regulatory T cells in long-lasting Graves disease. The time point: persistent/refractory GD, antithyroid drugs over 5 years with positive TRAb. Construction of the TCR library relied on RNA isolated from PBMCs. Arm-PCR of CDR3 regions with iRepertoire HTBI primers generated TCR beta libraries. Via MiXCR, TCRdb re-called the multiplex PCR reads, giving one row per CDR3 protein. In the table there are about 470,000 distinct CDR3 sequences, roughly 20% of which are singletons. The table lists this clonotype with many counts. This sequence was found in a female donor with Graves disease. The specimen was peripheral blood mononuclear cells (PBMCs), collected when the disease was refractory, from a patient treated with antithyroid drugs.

The CDR3 loop reads CASSLDGQGLTEAFF. In DNA form, the CDR3 reads TGCGCCAGCAGCTTGGATGGACAGGGGCTCACTGAAGCTTTCTTT. This chain uses TRBV5-1 with TRBJ1-1, with TRBD1 matching 9 bases. Germline values: CDR1 SGHRS, CDR2 YFSETQ. Trimming at V came to 0 bases and at J to 4 bases, leaving 4 bases not matched to a gene. The CDR3 loop spans 15 amino acids.